The clone carrying this TCR beta chain has ten or more counts. Its cognate antigen is unknown. The data derive from a study of T cells in Graves' hyperthyroidism and ophthalmopathy. The CDR3 has 13 amino acids. V lost 4 bases and J lost 4, with 10 bases in between. Looked up from germline, CDR1 is MGHRA and CDR2 is YSYEKL. Amplification yielded TCR beta CDR3 regions, with RNA transcripts as the source. Primed by the HTBI set, a first-round RT-PCR was run on the TCR CDR3. TCRdb independently ran MiXCR on the multiplex PCR reads; one entry per CDR3 protein. The table records around 370,000 distinct CDR3 sequences, around 18% of them present only once. Study results and caveats: A model using 13 V-J features told ophthalmopathy apart from stable hyperthyroidism.

Material for sequencing was blood. V is TRBV4-1 and J is TRBJ1-1; tentative D call: TRBD1 (5 bases). The origin of this receptor is a man aged 18 to 30 with Graves' ophthalmopathy. The CDR3 nucleotides are TGCGCCAGCAGCCGGCAGGGACCCACTGAAGCTTTCTTT. Translated: CASSRQGPTEAFF.